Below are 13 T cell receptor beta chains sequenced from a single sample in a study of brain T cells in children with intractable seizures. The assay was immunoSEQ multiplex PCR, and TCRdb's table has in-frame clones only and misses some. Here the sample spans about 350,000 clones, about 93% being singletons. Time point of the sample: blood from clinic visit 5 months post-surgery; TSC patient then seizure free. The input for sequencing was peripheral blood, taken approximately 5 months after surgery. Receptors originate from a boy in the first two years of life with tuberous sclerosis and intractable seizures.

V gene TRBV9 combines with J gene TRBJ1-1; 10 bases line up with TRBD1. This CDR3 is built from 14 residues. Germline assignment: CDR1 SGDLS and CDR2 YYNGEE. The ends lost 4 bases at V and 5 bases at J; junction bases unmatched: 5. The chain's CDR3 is CASSLGQGRTEAFF. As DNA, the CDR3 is TGTGCCAGCAGCCTGGGACAGGGGAGGACTGAAGCTTTCTTT.

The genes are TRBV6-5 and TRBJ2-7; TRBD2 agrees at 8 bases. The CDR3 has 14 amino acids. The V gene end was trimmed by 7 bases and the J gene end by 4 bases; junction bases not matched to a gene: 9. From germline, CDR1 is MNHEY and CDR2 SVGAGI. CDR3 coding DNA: TGTGCCAGCACCCCAGCGGGAGTTCTGTACGAGCAGTACTTC. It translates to CASTPAGVLYEQYF.

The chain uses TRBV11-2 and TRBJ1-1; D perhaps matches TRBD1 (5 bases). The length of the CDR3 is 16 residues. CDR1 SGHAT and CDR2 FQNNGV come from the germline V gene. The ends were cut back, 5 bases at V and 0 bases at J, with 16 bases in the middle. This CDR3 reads CASSVGSGHLNTEAFF. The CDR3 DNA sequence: TGTGCCAGCAGCGTAGGGAGTGGACACCTGAACACTGAAGCTTTCTTT. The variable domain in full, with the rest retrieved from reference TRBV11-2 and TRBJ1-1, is EAGVAQSPRYKIIEKRQSVAFWCNPISGHATLYWYQQILGQGPKLLIQFQNNGVVDDSQLPKDRFSAERLKGVDSTLKIQPAKLEDSAVYLCASSVGSGHLNTEAFFGQGTRLTVV.

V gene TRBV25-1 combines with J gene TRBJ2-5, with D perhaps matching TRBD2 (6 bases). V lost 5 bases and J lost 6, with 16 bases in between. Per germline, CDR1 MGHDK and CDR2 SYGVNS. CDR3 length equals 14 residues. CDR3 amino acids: CASSPRGGMKTQYF. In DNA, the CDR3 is TGTGCCAGCAGTCCACGTGGGGGGATGAAGACCCAGTACTTC. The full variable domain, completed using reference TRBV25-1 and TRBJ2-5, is EADIYQTPRYLVIGTGKKITLECSQTMGHDKMYWYQQDPGMELHLIHYSYGVNSTEKGDLSSESTVSRIRTEHFPLTLESARPSHTSQYLCASSPRGGMKTQYFGPGTRLLVL.

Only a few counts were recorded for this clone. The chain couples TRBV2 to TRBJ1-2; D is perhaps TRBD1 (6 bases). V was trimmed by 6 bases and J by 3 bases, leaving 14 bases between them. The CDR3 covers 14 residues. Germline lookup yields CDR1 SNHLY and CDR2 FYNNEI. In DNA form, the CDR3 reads TGTGCCAGCAGGGAGCGGGACATCTACTATGGCTACACCTTC. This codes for CASRERDIYYGYTF. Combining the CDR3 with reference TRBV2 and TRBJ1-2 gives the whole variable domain EPEVTQTPSHQVTQMGQEVILRCVPISNHLYFYWYRQILGQKVEFLVSFYNNEISEKSEIFDDQFSVERPDGSNFTLKIRSTKLEDSAMYFCASRERDIYYGYTFGSGTRLTVV.

The chain's CDR3 is CSASWGTNTEAFF. Here the CDR3 DNA reads TGCAGTGCTAGTTGGGGAACTAACACTGAAGCTTTCTTT. The J gene is TRBJ1-1, the V gene TRBV20-1; the D is unclear. In germline, CDR1 is DFQATT, CDR2 SNEGSKA (reference sequence). V was pared by 3 bases and J by 2 bases, with 10 bases between. The CDR3 has 13 residues.

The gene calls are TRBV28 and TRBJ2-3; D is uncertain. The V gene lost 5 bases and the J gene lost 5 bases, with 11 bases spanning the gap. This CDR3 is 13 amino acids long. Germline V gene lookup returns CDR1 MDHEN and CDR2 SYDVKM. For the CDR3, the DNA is TGTGCCAGCAGTGCCAATCCGGGAGATACGCAGTATTTT. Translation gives CASSANPGDTQYF.

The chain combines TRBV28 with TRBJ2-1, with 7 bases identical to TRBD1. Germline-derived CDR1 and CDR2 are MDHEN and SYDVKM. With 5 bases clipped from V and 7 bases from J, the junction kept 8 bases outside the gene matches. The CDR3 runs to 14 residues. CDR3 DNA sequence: TGTGCCAGCAGTGGAAACAGGGGTGCGAATGAGCAGTTCTTC. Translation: CASSGNRGANEQFF.

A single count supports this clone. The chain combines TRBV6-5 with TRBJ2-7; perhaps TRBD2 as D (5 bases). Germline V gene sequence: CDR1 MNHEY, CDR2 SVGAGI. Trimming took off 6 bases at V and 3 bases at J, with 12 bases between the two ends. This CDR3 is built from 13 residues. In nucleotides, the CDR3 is TGTGCCAGCAGCCAGAATCGGGACTACGAGCAGTACTTC. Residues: CASSQNRDYEQYF.

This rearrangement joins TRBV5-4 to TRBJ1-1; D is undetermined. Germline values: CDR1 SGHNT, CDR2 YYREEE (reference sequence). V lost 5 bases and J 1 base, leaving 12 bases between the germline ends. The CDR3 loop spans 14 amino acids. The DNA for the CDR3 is TGTGCCAGCAGTTTGATAGGCGAGAACACTGAAGCTTTCTTT. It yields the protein CASSLIGENTEAFF.

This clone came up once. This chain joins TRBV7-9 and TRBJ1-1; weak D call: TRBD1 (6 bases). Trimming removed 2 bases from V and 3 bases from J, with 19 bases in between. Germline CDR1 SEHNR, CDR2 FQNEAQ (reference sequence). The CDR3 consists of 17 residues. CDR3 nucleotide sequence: TGTGCCAGCAGCTTATTACAGGGAAGGGGCGGGGACACTGAAGCTTTCTTT. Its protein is CASSLLQGRGGDTEAFF.

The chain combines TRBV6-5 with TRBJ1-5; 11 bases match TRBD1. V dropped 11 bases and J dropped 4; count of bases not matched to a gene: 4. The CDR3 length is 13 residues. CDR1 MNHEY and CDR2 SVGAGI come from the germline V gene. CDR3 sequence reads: CASRDRGNQPQHF. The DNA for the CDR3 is TGTGCCTCCCGGGACAGGGGGAATCAGCCCCAGCATTTT.

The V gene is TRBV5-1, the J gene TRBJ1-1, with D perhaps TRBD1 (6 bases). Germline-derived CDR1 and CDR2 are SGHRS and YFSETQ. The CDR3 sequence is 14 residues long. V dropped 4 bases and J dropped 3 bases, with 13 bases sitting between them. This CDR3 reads CASSPQGRHTEAFF. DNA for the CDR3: TGCGCCAGCAGCCCACAGGGCCGGCACACTGAAGCTTTCTTT.